This T cell receptor beta chain is drawn from a study of T cell responses to AZD1222 COVID-19 vaccine (dated by TCRdb to the early 2020s). Regarding the research as a whole: A total of roughly 240 trial participants underwent TCR sequencing, of whom 207 received two doses of AZD1222 and 26 received two doses of the MenACWY control vaccine. Trial participants were enrolled by age into subgroups of 18-55, 56-69 and 70-plus years, and about 150, 27 and 61 TCR-sequenced participants, respectively, were included in these subgroups.

The CDR3 regions of human TCRbeta chains were subjected to immunosequencing. As for the authors' bioinformatics: TCRs in the repertoires were matched against a reference library of SARS-CoV-2-specific TCRs that had been generated with the MIRA antigen-specificity platform. Breadth meant the fraction of unique TCRs that were SARS-CoV-2-associated, whereas depth meant the fraction of total T cells that were SARS-CoV-2-associated. Using the MIRA data, every spike-specific TCR was mapped to the spike region that the TCR reacted to and assigned to either a CD4 or a CD8 class. Log10-transformed breadth and depth values were compared by one-way ANOVA with Sidak's multiple comparisons tests. The table comes from immuneACCESS by way of TCRdb, which keeps in-frame sequences with V and J called. Part of the clones is missing from these tables; in studies checked, under half for an unresolved V gene and the rest for unknown reasons. Clonal size and the V and J genes are those of that table, whereas D and trimming came from the DNA. Recorded for this sample are approximately 98,000 clones; about 92% of them occurred a single time. The top ten clonotypes cover around 3.3% of the sample.

What the time point label conveys for this sample: baseline before first vaccination. The treatment or condition label corresponds to: meningococcal conjugate vaccine given as trial control. The vaccinee samples were drawn from two UK trials, COV001 and COV002, one of which was a single-blind randomized controlled phase 2/3 trial testing AZD1222 (ChAdOx1 nCoV-19) in healthy adults. For TCRbeta chain sequencing, PBMC samples from trial participants were taken at day 0 and at day 28 after the second dose. Broader findings and caveats from the paper: The 56-69-year group was small, and its depth increase did not reach significance, likely because of low power. Participants were mostly white British and included more females than males, and it was suggested by the authors that clonal diversity may have been underestimated. Reportedly, close to half of the unique spike-specific TCRs recognized epitopes lying outside the regions that are mutated in the B.1.351 and B.1.1.7 variants. Only five or six AZD1222 recipients were SARS-CoV-2 seropositive at baseline, limiting conclusions about previously exposed vaccinees. A significant rise in spike-specific TCR breadth and depth was observed after two AZD1222 doses relative to day 0 and relative to MenACWY recipients. Because no day 14 peak-response samples were available, the repertoires could be characterized only after the peak T cell response. The vaccine-associated CD4 TCRs covered the entire spike protein, and the dominant responses fell in regions 160-218 and 743-854.

The CDR3 runs 15 amino acids, cysteine and phenylalanine included. Only the CDR3 DNA is retained, 45 bases long and in frame from the first base. For CDR1 and CDR2, the germline V gene lists SGHRS and YFSETQ. From V the trimming removes 4 bases and from J it removes 3 bases, while the gene matches leave 9 bases of the junction unaccounted for. As to this clone: No antigen is known for it. Base-call qualities are not available, and no considerably larger clone is one nucleotide away.

Source: peripheral blood, taken on day 0 of MenACWY control vaccination. The receptor chain draws on TRBV5-1 and TRBJ1-1, and TRBD1 aligns with 7 junction nucleotides. This receptor was identified in an adult in good health. The CDR3 amino acid sequence is: CASSIPGGGDTEAFF. The DNA sequence is TGCGCCAGCAGCATACCAGGGGGTGGGGACACTGAAGCTTTCTTT. With the portions outside the CDR3 filled from the reference TRBV5-1 and TRBJ1-1 genes, the complete variable region becomes KAGVTQTPRYLIKTRGQQVTLSCSPISGHRSVSWYQQTPGQGLQFLFEYFSETQRNKGNFPGRFSGRQFSNSRSEMNVSTLELGDSALYLCASSIPGGGDTEAFFGQGTRLTVV.